The following is a TCR beta chain sequence with its context. Its antigen is unidentified. TCRbeta library preparation incorporated unique molecular identifiers. MiXCR, run by TCRdb on the PCR reads, gives a single entry per CDR3 protein. This sample carries around 490,000 distinct CDR3 sequences, 9.5% to 12% of them seen once, and the ten largest clones take 11% to 15%. The data were obtained in a study of T-cell reconstitution after alpha-beta-depleted transplantation in children. Germline-derived CDR1 and CDR2 are MNHEY and SVGEGT. This CDR3 contains 15 residues. The V gene end was trimmed by 7 bases and the J gene end by 7 bases; junction bases not matched to a gene: 10. Study outcomes and limitations: Recipient T cells and thymic progenitors that survived were the source of the high TCRbeta diversity seen at day 60 in some patients. Where alpha-beta T cells came from about two months after transplant was reportedly several hundred expanded graft clones.

The chain recombines TRBV6-2 or TRBV6-3 with TRBJ1-2, with 12 bases that match TRBD1. This sequence originates from a female patient aged 2-15 years who had a stem cell transplant for aplastic anemia, so the T cells may come from the graft donor. Sequences were derived from PBMCs, mostly from graft donor cells, sampled 180 days after TCRalphabeta/CD19-depleted stem cell transplant. As DNA, the CDR3 is TGTGCCAGCAATCGGAGGGGACAGGGGGCTGGTGGCTACACCTTC. Its protein is CASNRRGQGAGGYTF.